This TCR beta chain originates from a study of breast tumors, draining lymph nodes, adjacent tissues. This clonotype was counted many times. Its antigen remains unknown. Axillary draining lymph nodes of breast cancer patients supplied the node samples. Findings and limits, study-wide: Tumor TCR diversity was below lymph nodes but above nontumor tissue. Data fit most tumor T cells coming from lymph node, expanding in tumor. Compared with basal-like, luminal-like tumors shared significantly more repertoire with nontumor tissue. The lymph node origin of tumor T cells was framed as consistent with a hypothesis, not demonstrated.

One entry per CDR3 protein results from TCRdb running MiXCR on the multiplex PCR reads. The sample consists of approximately 210,000 distinct CDR3 sequences, roughly 30% of them appearing once. This CDR3 has 13 residues. Trimming removed 2 bases from V and 6 bases from J, with 11 bases in between. This clonotype was obtained from a female donor with breast cancer. Some clones in this sample may be carry-over from other donors' samples. Material: axillary lymph node tissue. The gene calls are TRBV12-3 or TRBV12-4 and TRBJ2-7, with D maybe TRBD1 (5 bases). CDR3 sequence: CASSLQGIGEQYF. Written as DNA, the CDR3 is TGTGCCAGCAGTTTACAGGGTATCGGCGAGCAGTACTTC.